Below, one T cell receptor beta chain is given with its context. The target antigen is unknown. This record comes from a study of CD4 T cells in relation to SARS-CoV-2 and coronaviruses. Libraries were prepared by immunoSEQ multiplex PCR; TCRdb keeps only in-frame clonotypes and omits some of them. The sample yields approximately 36,000 clones, 77% seen once. Per the germline V gene, CDR1 is SQVTM and CDR2 is ANQGSEA. V gave up 6 bases and J gave up 2 bases; unmatched junction bases: 8. The CDR3 contains 16 residues. The chain carries TRBV29-1 and TRBJ2-7, with 15 bases aligning to TRBD2. The source is an adult with COVID-19. The sample comprised memory CD4+ T cells from PBMCs, cultured in vitro. The CDR3 DNA sequence: TGCAGCGTGTCGGGACTAGCGGGAGGCCGGACCTACGAGCAGTACTTC. It is translated as CSVSGLAGGRTYEQYF.